A selection of T cell receptor beta chains follows, all from one sample in a study of T cells in Graves' hyperthyroidism and ophthalmopathy. Each CDR3 protein is one row after TCRdb ran MiXCR on the multiplex PCR reads. The sample holds about 400,000 distinct CDR3 sequences, around a quarter seen once. Source material: blood. The receptor set was obtained from a man aged 50 to 60 with Graves' hyperthyroidism. Both conserved end residues are part of each CDR3. D genes are given only for firm matches. The size field is filled for only some rows; it gives once, few, many or a size class.

len | j_gene | v_gene | d_gene | abundance | CDR3aa | CDR3nt
15 | TRBJ1-1 | TRBV28 | - | many | CASIPRGKGNTEAFF | TGTGCCAGCATCCCAAGGGGAAAAGGGAACACTGAAGCTTTCTTT
12 | TRBJ1-1 | TRBV15 | - | - | CATSRQGTETFF | TGTGCCACCAGCAGACAAGGCACTGAAACTTTCTTT
16 | TRBJ1-1 | TRBV12-3/TRBV12-4 | TRBD1 | many | CASQRKGGSRDTEAFF | TGTGCCAGCCAACGGAAAGGGGGCTCCAGGGACACTGAAGCTTTCTTT
15 | TRBJ2-3 | TRBV28 | TRBD2 | few | CASSPPSGITDTQYF | TGTGCCAGCAGTCCGCCTAGCGGGATCACAGATACGCAGTATTTT
14 | TRBJ2-7 | TRBV11-1 | - | many | CASSLAQQGYEQYF | TGTGCCAGCAGCCTAGCGCAACAGGGTTACGAGCAGTACTTC
15 | TRBJ2-1 | TRBV27 | TRBD2 | many | CASSLFSSGSTEQFF | TGTGCCAGCAGTTTATTCTCTAGCGGGAGTACTGAGCAGTTCTTC
13 | TRBJ1-1 | TRBV6-1 | - | - | CASSVGARTEAFF | TGTGCCAGCAGTGTGGGGGCCCGGACTGAAGCTTTCTTT
15 | TRBJ2-2 | TRBV4-1 | - | - | CASSQERGDTGELFF | TGCGCCAGCAGCCAAGAAAGGGGAGACACCGGGGAGCTGTTTTTT
17 | TRBJ1-4 | TRBV19 | TRBD1 | few | CASSIWTGPDPNEKLFF | TGTGCCAGTAGTATATGGACAGGGCCGGATCCTAATGAAAAACTGTTTTTT
16 | TRBJ1-2 | TRBV11-2 | - | - | CASSLERGPSGGGYTF | TGTGCCAGCAGCTTGGAGAGGGGCCCCAGCGGAGGGGGCTACACCTTC
16 | TRBJ2-7 | TRBV6-1 | - | - | CASSEAGLGLSYEQYF | TGTGCCAGCAGTGAAGCTGGCCTGGGTTTATCCTACGAGCAGTACTTC
11 | TRBJ2-3 | TRBV12-3/TRBV12-4 | - | - | CASSLKKTQYF | TGTGCCAGCAGTTTAAAAAAGACGCAGTATTTT
16 | TRBJ2-1 | TRBV27 | - | few | CASSLSFAGRNNEQFF | TGTGCCAGCAGTTTATCATTCGCGGGACGGAACAATGAGCAGTTCTTC
14 | TRBJ1-4 | TRBV20-1 | - | - | CSARGWRRDEKLFF | TGCAGTGCTAGGGGCTGGCGGAGAGATGAAAAACTGTTTTTT
17 | TRBJ2-2 | TRBV11-3 | TRBD1 | once | CASSLDETGDNTGELFF | TGTGCCAGCAGCTTAGATGAGACAGGGGATAACACCGGGGAGCTGTTTTTT
15 | TRBJ2-7 | TRBV20-1 | - | - | CSARDSELSTYEQYF | TGCAGTGCTAGGGACAGCGAACTTTCCACCTACGAGCAGTACTTC
17 | TRBJ2-3 | TRBV24-1 | TRBD1 | few | CATSGENRDSLTDTQYF | TGTGCCACCAGTGGGGAGAATCGGGACAGCCTCACAGATACGCAGTATTTT
13 | TRBJ1-2 | TRBV6-1 | - | once | CASAQAGPPGYTF | TGTGCCAGCGCGCAGGCAGGCCCCCCTGGCTACACCTTC
15 | TRBJ2-7 | TRBV28 | - | many | CASSVTGSASYEQYF | TGTGCCAGCAGTGTCACAGGGTCAGCGTCCTACGAGCAGTACTTC
15 | TRBJ2-3 | TRBV11-2 | - | many | CASSLAAASTDTQYF | TGTGCCAGCAGCTTAGCGGCAGCTAGCACAGATACGCAGTATTTT
13 | TRBJ1-1 | TRBV12-3/TRBV12-4 | TRBD1 | - | CASSLWDRAKAFF | TGTGCCAGCAGTCTCTGGGACAGGGCGAAAGCTTTCTTT
20 | TRBJ2-4 | TRBV7-2 | TRBD2 | - | CASSLGVRGSSGSSKNIQYF | TGTGCCAGCAGCTTAGGGGTTCGTGGTTCGAGCGGGAGTTCCAAAAACATTCAGTACTTC
13 | TRBJ1-2 | TRBV24-1 | TRBD1 | - | CATGTGSNYGYTF | TGTGCCACCGGGACAGGGTCTAACTATGGCTACACCTTC
14 | TRBJ1-2 | TRBV12-3/TRBV12-4 | - | - | CASSWDGRGYGYTF | TGTGCCAGCAGTTGGGACGGCAGGGGCTATGGCTACACCTTC
14 | TRBJ2-1 | TRBV11-2 | - | many | CASSSLASWREQFF | TGTGCCAGCAGCTCGCTCGCTAGCTGGCGTGAGCAGTTCTTC
13 | TRBJ2-7 | TRBV19 | TRBD2 | few | CASSSGRRYEQYF | TGTGCCAGTAGTAGCGGGAGACGGTACGAGCAGTACTTC
17 | TRBJ1-3 | TRBV18 | - | - | CASSPLPGKSSGNTIYF | TGTGCCAGCTCACCCTTGCCCGGGAAGAGCTCTGGAAACACCATATATTTT
14 | TRBJ1-1 | TRBV12-3/TRBV12-4 | - | few | CASTQMGKGTEAFF | TGTGCCAGCACTCAAATGGGGAAGGGCACTGAAGCTTTCTTT
17 | TRBJ2-1 | TRBV7-9 | TRBD2 | - | CASSLQLAGAAQNEQFF | TGTGCCAGCAGCTTACAACTAGCGGGAGCGGCGCAGAATGAGCAGTTCTTC
14 | TRBJ2-7 | TRBV11-2 | - | many | CASSLTLYGYEQYF | TGTGCCAGCAGCTTAACGTTATACGGCTACGAGCAGTACTTC
15 | TRBJ1-4 | TRBV28 | - | - | CASRTPRATNEKLFF | TGTGCCAGCAGGACACCTAGGGCAACTAATGAAAAACTGTTTTTT
13 | TRBJ1-1 | TRBV14 | - | - | CASSQDVPTIPFF | TGTGCCAGCAGCCAAGACGTTCCCACTATTCCTTTCTTT
13 | TRBJ2-7 | TRBV18 | - | - | CASSPPSAHEQYF | TGTGCCAGCTCACCACCGTCAGCGCACGAGCAGTACTTC
15 | TRBJ1-1 | TRBV28 | - | many | CASSLPQGYATEAFF | TGTGCCAGCAGTTTACCGCAGGGGTATGCCACTGAAGCTTTCTTT